This T cell receptor (beta chain) was profiled in a study of cytomegalovirus exposure and HLA in healthy donors (dated by TCRdb to about 2017). About the investigation overall: In an earlier analysis of approximately 500 of the donors, roughly 300 Gb of sequence data and 100 million or so unique TCR beta sequences from 180 million or so T cells were reported. Among the 398 genotyped donors, approximately 82% belonged to the genetic ancestry cluster associated with self-reported Caucasian donors. An early release covering roughly 640 HLA-typed donors comprised 250 to 350 gigabases of sequencing data and tens of millions of unique TCR sequences. The later analysis used no new phenotypic data to find candidate immune exposures, relying instead on TCR beta sequences and their occurrence across donors. All discovery cohort repertoires had been generated using a single sequencing platform. Class I and class II HLA loci were covered by the typing at four-digit resolution. A later genetic analysis took genome-wide SNP genotypes for about 55% of the roughly 700 donors and used that subset as a discovery cohort. A later analysis re-analyzed previously published TCR beta repertoires from 660 or so donors and added high-resolution HLA genotyping to study TCR occurrence patterns. Across approximately 420 genotyped donors of the cohort, an average of roughly 250,000 unique TCR beta nucleotide sequences per donor were sequenced, and 15% to 20% of those sequences were non-productive. An earlier analysis of 587 of the donors used high-throughput TCR beta sequencing to judge whether each TCR beta V gene segment behaved as functional or pseudogenic. The study aimed to test whether cataloging public T cell receptors could reveal signatures of past pathogen exposure. To predict cytomegalovirus infection status, the study brought together high-throughput TCR immunosequencing, statistical association of individual TCRs with disease status, and machine learning. The T cell repertoires of around 730 subjects were profiled by immunosequencing and related to cytomegalovirus serostatus. A separate validation cohort of roughly 120 different subjects was used in addition to the roughly 720-subject first cohort. Alongside the repertoire data, information on donor age, sex, ethnicity and CMV serostatus was compiled. Typing coverage varied by locus: roughly 629-640 donors for A, B, C, DRB1 and DQB1; more than 500 for DQA1; some 610 for DPA1; approximately 470 for DPB1. About five DR-DQ haplotypes were handled as single units for association and clustering, since linkage in the cohort was strong.

Library method: the immunoSEQ multiplex PCR assay. The multiplex PCR relied on a mix of 60 forward primers for TCR Vbeta segments and 13 reverse primers for TCR Jbeta segments. Amplification of the CDR3 region of rearranged TCR beta genes was performed with a multiplex PCR assay on genomic DNA. Amplified TCR beta libraries were sequenced as 87-base-pair reads on the Illumina HiSeq System. Under the source paper's analysis protocol: A later analysis tallied 80 million to 95 million unique TCR beta chains across the 550 to 850 repertoires, and approximately 9.9 million of those chains were shared by two or more donors. Raw reads were error-corrected and collapsed into unique sequences with a nearest-neighbor algorithm that merged closely related sequences to remove PCR and sequencing errors. Alignment of CDR3 sequences to IMGT reference sequences was used to assign V, D and J gene segments. Each retained sequence needed at least a six-nucleotide match to both a V gene segment and a J gene segment. Rearrangements were classified as productive when the CDR3 lacked stop codons and remained in frame with V and J, and all other rearrangements were classified as non-productive. CDR3 was defined by IMGT convention, running from the second conserved V-encoded cysteine to the conserved J-encoded phenylalanine. In an earlier analysis of around 570 of the donors, sequences lacking an unambiguous match to a single V gene segment were excluded. An earlier analysis of a few hundred of the donors classified V segments as functional when productive rearrangements were above 56.7% and as segregating when the standard deviation between donors was above 5%. A statistical classification framework was developed to diagnose cytomegalovirus status using the catalog of TCR beta chain sequences. A later analysis assigned V and J genes by comparing TCR nucleotide sequences with IMGT/GENE-DB human TR gene sequences. A later analysis assigned CDR3 sequences and most-parsimonious VDJ recombination scenarios with the TCRdist pipeline. In a later analysis, every TCR beta chain was defined by the combination of its CDR3 amino acid sequence and its V-gene family, and reads without a unique V-gene family were dropped. As a way to deal with suspected cross-contamination and a sequencing artifact, a later analysis dropped over 550 nucleotide sequences that were highly shared and had low generation probability. In a later analysis, a clonal expansion index for each public chain was calculated from normalized within-repertoire ranks of inferred template counts. In a later analysis, generation probabilities were computed with a VDJ recombination model fitted to out-of-frame rearrangements, and the resulting probabilities were checked against IGoR. In a later analysis, TCR-TCR, TCR-HLA and TCR-CMV co-occurrence was scored with hypergeometric tests, and a repertoire-size bias correction was applied to TCR pairs. In a later analysis, false discovery rates were estimated by permuting HLA or CMV assignments 20 times. In a later analysis, co-occurring TCRs were grouped using DBSCAN, with TCRdist sequence similarity added in when clustering inside HLA-allele-positive subsets. Repertoires with fewer than 30,000 or more than 120,000 public chains, plus five repertoires with anomalous nucleotide sharing, were excluded from co-occurrence clustering. Sourced from immuneACCESS, this table was stored by TCRdb with only in-frame sequences that have V and J called. A share of the clones is absent; for the studies checked, an unresolved V gene accounts for under half, and the remainder has no known explanation. Clone size and the V and J calls come from that table; the DNA yielded D and trimming. Within this sample are approximately 140,000 clones, with more than 75% of them counted one time only. The top ten hold approximately 1.8% of the sample.

Overall study results and their limits: According to a later analysis, most CMV-associated TCR beta chains appeared to be HLA-restricted, and the HLA associations seemed to be driven largely by CMV exposure. For the cohort, immune exposure information was limited to CMV serostatus. Some IMGT-functional V segments, including TRBV6-2 and TRBV6-3, could not be distinguished by the 87-base-pair reads and were therefore excluded. A later analysis found that TCR association rates varied across HLA loci, with DRB1 alleles showing the most associated TCRs and HLA-C alleles the fewest. While some public TCRs were present in many individuals, most TCR sequences turned up only very rarely across donors. A few of the identified cytomegalovirus-associated TCR beta chains were confirmed in vitro to be specific for cytomegalovirus antigens. Correlated functional status among segregating V segments might be attributable to linkage disequilibrium, but an unknown experimental factor could not be ruled out. A later genetic analysis associated a missense DCLRE1C variant with V-gene and J-gene trimming of TCR beta chains, and an independent cohort replicated the association. The classifier was reported to diagnose cytomegalovirus status with high specificity and sensitivity in both the original cohort and the validation cohort. Several of the top co-occurrence clusters appeared to be linked to parvovirus B19, influenza, CMV and Epstein-Barr virus, according to a later analysis. The cohort was sequenced for TCR beta chains only, and without alpha or paired-chain data the features that could be detected were limited. Broadly in line with IMGT annotations, most TCR beta V segments showed up in productive rearrangements about 90% or about 30% of the time in an earlier analysis of several hundred of the donors. Specific HLA alleles were associated with 15,000 to 20,000 TCR beta sequences at a false discovery rate of 0.05 in a later analysis. The authors suggested that the approach could potentially be generalized to other disease states and immunological phenotypes. In the study, about 150 TCR beta chains were listed as associated with cytomegalovirus. A further reported finding was that TCR beta sequences accurately predicted the HLA-A and HLA-B alleles for most subjects in the first cohort. In a later genetic analysis, fewer N-insertions in productive TCRs were reported among donors in an Asian-associated ancestry cluster than the approximately 630-donor mean. HLA typing was unavailable for some donors at each locus, so association tests used only the typed subset. Because counts were too low, seventeen rarely observed V segments, including chromosome 9 orphons, were left out of the earlier analysis of approximately 500 of the donors. In a later analysis, HLA-associated TCR beta chains were found to be more clonally expanded and to have lower generation probabilities than equally common non-associated chains. A group of highly shared sequence variants was considered likely to be a technical artifact of the sequencing pipeline. When HLA alleles, especially DR and DQ, strongly co-occurred, attributing TCR associations to individual alleles was difficult. Presence/absence analyses assumed roughly uniform sequencing depth across donors, an assumption that may not hold.

Clipping removes 4 bases from V and 4 bases from J, with 2 as the unmatched junction base count. CDR3 length: 13 amino acids, cysteine to phenylalanine. Kept here is only the CDR3 DNA, which spans 39 bases and is read in frame from base 1. As encoded in the germline V gene, CDR1 is MNHNS while CDR2 is SASEGT. With respect to this clone: No antigen is known for it. It has no much larger one-base neighbor in the sample; base qualities were not kept.

The cohort consisted of some 670 healthy bone marrow donors. Cohort members were all nominally healthy when sampled, although unrecorded immune exposures were likely present. The donor tested CMV seronegative, placing the donor among the 350 or so seronegative members of the cohort. Every donor gave a peripheral blood sample, and the peripheral blood mononuclear cells from that sample were used for TCR beta sequencing. The Qiagen DNeasy Blood Extraction Kit was used to extract genomic DNA from the blood cell samples. The receptor was isolated from a man in his forties in good health and CMV-seronegative. In this chain, TRBV6-1 is recombined with TRBJ2-7, with 9 junctional bases fitting TRBD2. The sample consisted of PBMCs. CDR3 sequence: CASSGAGGYEQYF. The DNA sequence is TGTGCCAGCAGTGGAGCGGGAGGTTACGAGCAGTACTTC.